This T cell receptor (beta chain) was found in a study of early T cells in non-severe SARS-CoV-2 infection. Study background: Unsorted whole blood bulk RNA was sequenced, with unpaired chains.

Study-level results: VDJdb matching skewed toward anti-spike CD8 responses, missing private and CD4 specificities.

Individual cDNA molecules carried attached unique molecular identifiers. TCRdb re-derived calls from the 5' RACE reads in MiXCR, one entry per CDR3 protein. The sample records 97,000 or so distinct CDR3 sequences, approximately 9.9% being singletons. The CDR3 spans 13 residues. Germline V gene lookup returns CDR1 SNHLY and CDR2 FYNNEI. V shed 3 bases, J shed 5 bases, and the junction held 1 base outside the gene matches. On this clonotype itself: The antigen remains undetermined.

This specimen was whole blood, taken at baseline. The chain recombines TRBV2 with TRBJ2-1; 7 bases are a match to TRBD1. The sequence came from an adult who was a healthcare worker with PCR-confirmed SARS-CoV-2 infection or an uninfected control (not recorded which). The CDR3 loop reads CASSEDRNNEQFF. In DNA form, the CDR3 reads TGTGCCAGCAGTGAGGACAGGAACAATGAGCAGTTCTTC.